This section outlines one T cell receptor beta chain sequence together with its context. TCRdb's table, derived via immunoSEQ multiplex PCR, lists solely in-frame clones and lacks some. The data show some 230,000 clones, approximately 86% seen once. The sample is drawn from a study of blood T cell repertoires in COVID-19. CDR3 length: 13 amino acids. Germline V gene data show CDR1 as SGHAT and CDR2 as FQNNGV. The V end was cut by 4 bases, the J end by 3 bases, with 10 bases between. Seattle participants joined during active infection and were tracked over time. The clonotype comes from a woman in her forties or fifties with COVID-19, enrolled during active disease. This chain joins TRBV11-2 and TRBJ2-7; a possible D gene is TRBD1 (5 bases). Input material: peripheral blood. Here the CDR3 DNA reads TGTGCCAGCAGCTACAGACAGATCTACGAGCAGTACTTC. Translated, it gives CASSYRQIYEQYF.